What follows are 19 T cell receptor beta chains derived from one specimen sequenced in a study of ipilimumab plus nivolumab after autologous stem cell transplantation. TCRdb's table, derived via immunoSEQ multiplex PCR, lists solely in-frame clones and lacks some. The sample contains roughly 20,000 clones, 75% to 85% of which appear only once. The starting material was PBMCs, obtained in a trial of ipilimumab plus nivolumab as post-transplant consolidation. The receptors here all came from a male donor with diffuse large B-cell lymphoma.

The chain's CDR3 is CASSLLTNNQPQHF. The CDR3 bases are TGTGCCAGCAGTCTTTTGACAAATAATCAGCCCCAGCATTTT. The chain has TRBV28 and TRBJ1-5; D remains ambiguous. CDR1 and CDR2 (germline): MDHEN, SYDVKM. This CDR3 comprises 14 residues. Trimming pared 5 bases from V and 4 bases from J, leaving 12 bases between.

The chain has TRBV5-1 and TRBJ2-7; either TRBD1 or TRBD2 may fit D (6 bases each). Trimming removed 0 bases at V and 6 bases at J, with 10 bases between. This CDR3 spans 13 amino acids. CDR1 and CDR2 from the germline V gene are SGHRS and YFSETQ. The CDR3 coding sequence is TGCGCCAGCAGCTTGGACAGGGAGGCCGAGCAGTACTTC. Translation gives CASSLDREAEQYF.

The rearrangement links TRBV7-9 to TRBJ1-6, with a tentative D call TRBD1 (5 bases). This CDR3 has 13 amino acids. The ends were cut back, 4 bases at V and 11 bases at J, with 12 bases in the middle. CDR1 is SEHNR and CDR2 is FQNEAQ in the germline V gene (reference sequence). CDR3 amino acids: CASSSQESPPLHF. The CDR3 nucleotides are TGTGCCAGCAGCTCACAGGAGAGTCCACCCCTCCACTTT.

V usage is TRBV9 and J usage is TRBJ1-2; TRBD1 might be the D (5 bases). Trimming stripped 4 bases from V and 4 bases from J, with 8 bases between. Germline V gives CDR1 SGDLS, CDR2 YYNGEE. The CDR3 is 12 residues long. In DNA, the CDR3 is TGTGCCAGCAGCCAGGGAGGCTATGGCTACACCTTC. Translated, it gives CASSQGGYGYTF.

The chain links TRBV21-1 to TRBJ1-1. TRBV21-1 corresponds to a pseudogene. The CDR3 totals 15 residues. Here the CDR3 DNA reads TGTGCCAGCAGCGTAGGAGAGGGGCTCTACGCTGAAGCTTTCTTT. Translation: CASSVGEGLYAEAFF.

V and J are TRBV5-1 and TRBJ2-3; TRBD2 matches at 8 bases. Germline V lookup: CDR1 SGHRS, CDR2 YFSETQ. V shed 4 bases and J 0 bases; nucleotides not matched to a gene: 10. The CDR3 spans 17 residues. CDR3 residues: CASSRLDLAGSTDTQYF. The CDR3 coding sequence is TGCGCCAGCAGCCGTTTGGATCTAGCGGGCAGCACAGATACGCAGTATTTT. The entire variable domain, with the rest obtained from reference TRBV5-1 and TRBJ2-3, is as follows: KAGVTQTPRYLIKTRGQQVTLSCSPISGHRSVSWYQQTPGQGLQFLFEYFSETQRNKGNFPGRFSGRQFSNSRSEMNVSTLELGDSALYLCASSRLDLAGSTDTQYFGPGTRLTVL.

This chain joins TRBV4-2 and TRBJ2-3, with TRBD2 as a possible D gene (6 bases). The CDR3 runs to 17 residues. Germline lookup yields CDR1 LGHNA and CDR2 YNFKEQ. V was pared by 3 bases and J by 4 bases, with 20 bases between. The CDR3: CASSHNPGLQPADTQYF. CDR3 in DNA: TGTGCCAGCAGCCACAATCCGGGACTTCAACCCGCAGATACGCAGTATTTT.

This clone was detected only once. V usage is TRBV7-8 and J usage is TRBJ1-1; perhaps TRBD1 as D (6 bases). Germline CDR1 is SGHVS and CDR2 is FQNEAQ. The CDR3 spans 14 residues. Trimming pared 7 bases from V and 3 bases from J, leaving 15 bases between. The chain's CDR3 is CASTPRTGYTEAFF. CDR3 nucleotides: TGTGCCAGCACCCCCCGTACAGGGTACACTGAAGCTTTCTTT. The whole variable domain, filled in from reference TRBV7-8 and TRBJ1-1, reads GAGVSQSPRYKVAKRGQDVALRCDPISGHVSLFWYQQALGQGPEFLTYFQNEAQLDKSGLPSDRFFAERPEGSVSTLKIQRTQQEDSAVYLCASTPRTGYTEAFFGQGTRLTVV.

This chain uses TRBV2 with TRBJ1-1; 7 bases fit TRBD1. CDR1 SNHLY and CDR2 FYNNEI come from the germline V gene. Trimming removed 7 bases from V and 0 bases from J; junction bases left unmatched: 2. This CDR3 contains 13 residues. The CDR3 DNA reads TGTGCCAGCAAGGGGACAGTGAACACTGAAGCTTTCTTT. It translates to CASKGTVNTEAFF.

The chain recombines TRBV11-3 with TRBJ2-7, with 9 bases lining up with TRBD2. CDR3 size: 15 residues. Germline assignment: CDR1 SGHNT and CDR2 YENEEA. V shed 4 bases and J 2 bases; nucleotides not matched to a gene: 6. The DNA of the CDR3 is TGTGCCAGCAGCTCGTCTAGCGGGGCGGCCTACGAGCAGTACTTC. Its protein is CASSSSSGAAYEQYF.

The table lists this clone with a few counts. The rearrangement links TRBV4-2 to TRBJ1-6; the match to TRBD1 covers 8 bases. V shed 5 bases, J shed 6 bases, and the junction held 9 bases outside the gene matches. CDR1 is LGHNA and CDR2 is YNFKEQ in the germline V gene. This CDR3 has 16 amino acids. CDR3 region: CASSDLIGQGNSPLHF. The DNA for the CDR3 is TGTGCCAGCAGCGATTTAATAGGACAGGGTAATTCACCCCTCCACTTT.

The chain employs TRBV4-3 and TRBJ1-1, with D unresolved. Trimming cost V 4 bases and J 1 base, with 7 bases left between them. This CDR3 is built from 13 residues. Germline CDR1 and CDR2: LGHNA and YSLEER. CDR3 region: CASSPDSNTEAFF. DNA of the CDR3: TGCGCCAGCAGCCCGGATTCGAACACTGAAGCTTTCTTT.

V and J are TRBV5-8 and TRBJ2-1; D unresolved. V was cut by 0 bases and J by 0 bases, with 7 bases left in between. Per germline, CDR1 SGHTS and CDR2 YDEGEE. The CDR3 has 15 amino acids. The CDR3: CASSLGSDSYNEQFF. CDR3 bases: TGTGCCAGCAGCTTGGGGTCAGACTCCTACAATGAGCAGTTCTTC.

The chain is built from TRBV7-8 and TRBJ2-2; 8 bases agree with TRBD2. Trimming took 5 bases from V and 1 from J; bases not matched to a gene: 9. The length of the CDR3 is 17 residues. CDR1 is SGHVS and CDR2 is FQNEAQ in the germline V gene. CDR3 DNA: TGTGCCAGCAGCCCCCACCCGGGAGGGAAGAACACCGGGGAGCTGTTTTTT. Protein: CASSPHPGGKNTGELFF.

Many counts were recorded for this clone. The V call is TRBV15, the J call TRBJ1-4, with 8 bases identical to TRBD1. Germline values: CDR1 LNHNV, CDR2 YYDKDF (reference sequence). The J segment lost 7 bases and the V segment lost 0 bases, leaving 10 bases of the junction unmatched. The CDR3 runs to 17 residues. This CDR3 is CATSRDLSAGGGEKLFF. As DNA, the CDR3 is TGTGCCACCAGCAGAGATTTATCGGCAGGGGGCGGTGAAAAACTGTTTTTT.

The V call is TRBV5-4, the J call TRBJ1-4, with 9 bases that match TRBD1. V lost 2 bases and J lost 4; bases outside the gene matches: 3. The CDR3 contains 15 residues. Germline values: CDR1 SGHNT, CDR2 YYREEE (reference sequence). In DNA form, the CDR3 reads TGTGCCAGCAGCTTTGGGGACAGGGATAATGAAAAACTGTTTTTT. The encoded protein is CASSFGDRDNEKLFF.

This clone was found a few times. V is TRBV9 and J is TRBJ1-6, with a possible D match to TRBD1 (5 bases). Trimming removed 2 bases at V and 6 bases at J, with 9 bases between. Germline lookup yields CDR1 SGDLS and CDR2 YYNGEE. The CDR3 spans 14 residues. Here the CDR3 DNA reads TGTGCCAGCAGCGTCGGGGGATCTAATTCACCCCTCCACTTT. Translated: CASSVGGSNSPLHF.

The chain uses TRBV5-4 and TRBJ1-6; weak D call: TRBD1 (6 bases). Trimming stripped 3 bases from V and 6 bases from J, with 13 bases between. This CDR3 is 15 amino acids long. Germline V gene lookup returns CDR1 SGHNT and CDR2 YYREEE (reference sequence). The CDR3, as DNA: TGTGCCAGCAGCTCGAACAGGGCGGGTAATTCACCCCTCCACTTT. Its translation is CASSSNRAGNSPLHF.

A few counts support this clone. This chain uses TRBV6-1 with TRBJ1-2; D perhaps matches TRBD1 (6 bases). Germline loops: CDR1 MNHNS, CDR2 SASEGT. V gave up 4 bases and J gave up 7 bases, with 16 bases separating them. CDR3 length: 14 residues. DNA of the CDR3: TGTGCCAGCAGTGTCTCGGACAGCTACGGTGGCTACACCTTC. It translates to CASSVSDSYGGYTF.